These 23 T cell receptor beta chains share one sample of origin, sequenced in a study of cytomegalovirus exposure and HLA in healthy donors (TCRdb year 2017). The library was produced with the immunoSEQ multiplex PCR assay. The multiplex PCR relied on a mix of 60 forward primers for TCR Vbeta segments and 13 reverse primers for TCR Jbeta segments. TCRdb mirrors the immuneACCESS table, restricted to in-frame sequences. Some clones are absent from its copies; in checked studies, under half trace to an unresolved V gene, and the reason for the others is unknown. Present in this sample are around 92,000 clones, over 60% of which were seen just once. The ten largest clones represent over 15% of the sample. Material for sequencing was PBMCs. The receptors derive from a man aged 55 to 70 in good health and CMV-seropositive.

This rearrangement joins TRBV6-5 to TRBJ2-2; perhaps TRBD2 as D (6 bases). V lost 7 bases, J lost 5 bases, and 11 bases lay in between. From germline, CDR1 is MNHEY and CDR2 SVGAGI. The CDR3 spans 13 residues. Here the CDR3 DNA reads TGTGCCAGCACGGGGACTCATACCGGGGAGCTGTTTTTT. This gives the protein CASTGTHTGELFF.

On this clone: The limits of the CDR3 on the DNA are not certain, so only TCRdb's listed CDR3 is given. This chain connects TRBV2 to TRBJ1-4; no DNA check was done on the table's D call, TRBD1. The germline V gene encodes CDR1 SNHLY and CDR2 FYNNEI. The CDR3 is 15 amino acids in total, end residues counted. The CDR3 loop is CASILGQGWNEKLFF.

The rearrangement joins TRBV7-8 to TRBJ1-5, with D perhaps TRBD1 (5 bases). The CDR3 contains 17 residues. Germline V gene lookup returns CDR1 SGHVS and CDR2 FQNEAQ. The V gene lost 1 base and the J gene lost 1 base, with 14 bases spanning the gap. This CDR3 is CASSLVSRGRSNQPQHF. In DNA form, the CDR3 reads TGTGCCAGCAGCTTAGTGTCTAGGGGCAGGAGCAATCAGCCCCAGCATTTT.

V usage is TRBV5-1 and J usage is TRBJ1-1, with no clear D. Per the germline V gene, CDR1 is SGHRS and CDR2 is YFSETQ. CDR3 length: 14 residues. Trimming removed 3 bases from V and 6 bases from J, with 15 bases in between. The CDR3: CASSSDPRRAEAFF. CDR3 DNA sequence: TGCGCCAGCAGCTCCGACCCCAGGAGGGCTGAAGCTTTCTTT.

The genes are TRBV5-1 and TRBJ2-1; TRBD2 aligns across 7 bases. The V and J ends lost 1 base and 3 bases, in that order; junction bases with no gene match: 4. The CDR3 spans 15 residues. CDR1 SGHRS and CDR2 YFSETQ come from the germline V gene. As DNA, the CDR3 is TGCGCCAGCAGCTTGAGCGGGACTCTCTACAATGAGCAGTTCTTC. As protein: CASSLSGTLYNEQFF.

This chain joins TRBV6-5 and TRBJ2-5, with D possibly being TRBD1 (5 bases). Trimming removed 3 bases at V and 1 base at J, with 9 bases between. The germline V gene has CDR1 MNHEY and CDR2 SVGAGI. CDR3 length equals 14 residues. CDR3 region: CASSYRQTQETQYF. The CDR3 nucleotides are TGTGCCAGCAGTTATAGACAGACCCAAGAGACCCAGTACTTC.

The chain carries TRBV4-1 and TRBJ2-5, with D perhaps matching TRBD2 (5 bases). The CDR3 covers 15 residues. Germline assignment: CDR1 MGHRA and CDR2 YSYEKL. V was trimmed by 2 bases and J by 3 bases, leaving 13 bases between them. Written as DNA, the CDR3 is TGCGCCAGCAGCCAAACCCGGGGAATCGAAGAGACCCAGTACTTC. This codes for CASSQTRGIEETQYF.

V gene TRBV19 combines with J gene TRBJ1-5; tentatively, D is TRBD1 (5 bases). V was cut by 11 bases and J by 1 base, with 9 bases left in between. Germline CDR1 is LNHDA and CDR2 is SQIVND (reference sequence). CDR3 length equals 12 residues. In nucleotides, the CDR3 is TGTGCCGCAGGGTACAGCAATCAGCCCCAGCATTTT. Translating gives CAAGYSNQPQHF.

The chain carries TRBV29-1 and TRBJ1-2, with D hard to call. Trimming removed 6 bases from V and 2 bases from J, with 10 bases in between. This CDR3 spans 12 amino acids. CDR1 and CDR2 (germline): SQVTM, ANQGSEA. CDR3 residues: CSVITGNYGYTF. The CDR3 nucleotides are TGCAGCGTCATAACCGGGAACTATGGCTACACCTTC.

This rearrangement joins TRBV5-6 to TRBJ1-5; TRBD1 agrees at 8 bases. Germline CDR1 is SGHDT and CDR2 is YYEEEE. The V and J ends lost 3 bases and 7 bases, in that order; junction bases with no gene match: 3. The CDR3 is 13 amino acids. CDR3 nucleotide sequence: TGTGCCAGCAGCTACAGGGGGAGGCAGCCCCAGCATTTT. Protein sequence: CASSYRGRQPQHF.

This clone was seen a single time. The germline gene is not matched at one end of the junction; a read error may be the cause. The chain has TRBV7-9 and TRBJ2-7, with D possibly matching TRBD1 (6 bases). The germline V gene has CDR1 SEHNR and CDR2 FQNEAQ (reference sequence). CDR3 size: 15 residues. In DNA form, the CDR3 reads TGTTCCAGCAGCTTTACGTGGCAGGGGAAGGCCGAGCAGTACTTC. It is translated as CSSSFTWQGKAEQYF.

The J gene is TRBJ2-2, the V gene TRBV4-1, with D perhaps matching TRBD1 (6 bases). V was trimmed by 4 bases and J by 5 bases, leaving 11 bases between them. In germline, CDR1 is MGHRA, CDR2 YSYEKL. CDR3 size: 14 residues. The CDR3: CASSPGVATGELFF. In DNA form, the CDR3 reads TGCGCCAGCAGCCCAGGGGTAGCTACCGGGGAGCTGTTTTTT.

The chain carries TRBV6-6 and TRBJ2-3; TRBD2 matches 8 bases. The CDR3 covers 16 residues. J was trimmed by 4 bases and V by 0 bases; bases with no gene match: 6. From germline, CDR1 is MNHNY and CDR2 SVGAGI (reference sequence). For the CDR3, the DNA is TGTGCCAGCAGTTACTCCGGCGGGGGGAGCTCAGATACGCAGTATTTT. Its protein is CASSYSGGGSSDTQYF.

This chain connects TRBV18 to TRBJ2-3, with 11 bases lining up with TRBD1. Germline CDR1 reads KGHSH; CDR2 reads LQKENI. V was pared by 3 bases and J by 0 bases, with 2 bases of the junction left unmatched. This CDR3 is built from 16 residues. The CDR3 region is CASSPGTGGSTDTQYF. The CDR3 DNA follows: TGTGCCAGCTCACCGGGGACAGGGGGAAGCACAGATACGCAGTATTTT.

The rearrangement joins TRBV11-3 to TRBJ2-6, with 8 nucleotides matching TRBD1. V dropped 1 base and J dropped 10; count of bases not matched to a gene: 0. The CDR3 consists of 13 residues. CDR1 is SGHNT, CDR2 YENEEA, per germline. The CDR3 sequence: CASSLGTGNVLTF. Written as DNA, the CDR3 is TGTGCCAGCAGCTTAGGGACAGGGAACGTCCTGACTTTC.

This clone has just one count. CDR3 DNA: TGTGCCAGCAGCCTCTGGGAGGGCGACTATGGCTACACCTTC. Translating gives CASSLWEGDYGYTF. V is TRBV7-9 and J is TRBJ1-2; D is uncertain. The CDR3 consists of 14 residues. Germline V gives CDR1 SEHNR, CDR2 FQNEAQ (reference sequence). V lost 5 bases to trimming and J lost 3 bases, with 13 bases between them. Using reference TRBV7-9 and TRBJ1-2 for the parts outside the CDR3, the full variable domain is DTGVSQNPRHKITKRGQNVTFRCDPISEHNRLYWYRQTLGQGPEFLTYFQNEAQLEKSRLLSDRFSAERPKGSFSTLEIQRTEQGDSAMYLCASSLWEGDYGYTFGSGTRLTVV.

J is TRBJ2-5 and V is TRBV28, with 7 bases matching TRBD2. Germline trimming cut 3 bases from V and 5 bases from J; bases unmatched to any gene: 9. This CDR3 contains 15 residues. The germline V gene encodes CDR1 MDHEN and CDR2 SYDVKM. This chain's CDR3 is CASSFSAGEKETQYF. In DNA, the CDR3 is TGTGCCAGCAGTTTCAGTGCGGGGGAAAAGGAGACCCAGTACTTC.

The chain carries TRBV9 and TRBJ2-7; TRBD2 matches 16 bases. CDR1 SGDLS and CDR2 YYNGEE come from the germline V gene. V lost 4 bases and J lost 0; bases outside the gene matches: 10. The CDR3 is 19 amino acids. CDR3 DNA sequence: TGTGCCAGCAGCCACCACCCGGGACTAGCGGGGGGGAGCTCCTACGAGCAGTACTTC. Protein product: CASSHHPGLAGGSSYEQYF.

This clone has only a few counts. CDR3: CASSAGLAGGKSYNEQFF. In DNA form, the CDR3 reads TGTGCCAGTTCCGCCGGACTAGCGGGGGGGAAGTCCTACAATGAGCAGTTCTTC. The chain recombines TRBV19 with TRBJ2-1, with 15 bases matching TRBD2. The V gene end was trimmed by 8 bases and the J gene end by 1 base; junction bases not matched to a gene: 9. The CDR3 contains 18 residues. Looked up from germline, CDR1 is LNHDA and CDR2 is SQIVND (reference sequence). The complete variable domain, with remaining parts taken from reference TRBV19 and TRBJ2-1, reads DGGITQSPKYLFRKEGQNVTLSCEQNLNHDAMYWYRQDPGQGLRLIYYSQIVNDFQKGDIAEGYSVSREKKESFPLTVTSAQKNPTAFYLCASSAGLAGGKSYNEQFFGPGTRLTVL.

The V gene is TRBV9, the J gene TRBJ2-2; 11 bases are shared with TRBD1. Germline assignment: CDR1 SGDLS and CDR2 YYNGEE. There are 14 residues in the CDR3. Losses at the gene ends were 5 bases for V and 5 bases for J; bases not matched to a gene: 2. The CDR3 sequence is CASSRDRGTGELFF. The CDR3 nucleotides are TGTGCCAGCAGTCGGGACAGGGGGACCGGGGAGCTGTTTTTT.

This clone came up once. This chain uses TRBV6-1 with TRBJ1-5, with TRBD1 matching over 10 bases. Unmatched junction bases numbered 9, after V lost 7 bases and J lost 6 bases. This CDR3 is built from 15 residues. Germline CDR1 is MNHNS and CDR2 is SASEGT. CDR3 amino acids: CASNPADRGAQPQHF. DNA of the CDR3: TGTGCCAGCAACCCCGCGGACAGGGGGGCTCAGCCCCAGCATTTT.

The rearrangement joins TRBV10-3 to TRBJ2-7; perhaps TRBD2 as D (6 bases). Per germline, CDR1 ENHRY and CDR2 SYGVKD. Trimming left V 2 bases short and J 2 bases short, with 10 bases between. The CDR3 runs 14 residues. The CDR3 here is CAISEAGLPYEQYF. Written as DNA, the CDR3 is TGTGCCATCAGTGAGGCGGGGCTTCCCTACGAGCAGTACTTC.

The chain uses TRBV19 and TRBJ1-4; D gene unclear. This CDR3 contains 14 residues. V dropped 4 bases and J dropped 7 bases, with 13 bases sitting between them. CDR1 LNHDA and CDR2 SQIVND come from the germline V gene (reference sequence). CDR3 nucleotides: TGTGCCAGTAGTAGGCCAGAGGGCGGTGAAAAACTGTTTTTT. This encodes CASSRPEGGEKLFF.